This T cell receptor (beta chain) was captured in a study of blood T cells in healthy people across ages. General study points: It was not known whether donors were CMV positive (a possible confounder of expanded clonotype changes). In these data, TCR beta diversity tracked strongly with naive T cell percentage. Roughly linearly, TCR beta diversity per million T cells fell as age increased. Without sorted subsets, naive and antigen-experienced compartments could not be conclusively compared.

This clonotype appeared a few times. Its antigen is as yet unknown. V was pared by 4 bases and J by 1 base, with 14 bases between. CDR3 length: 17 amino acids. In germline, CDR1 is LGHNA, CDR2 YSLEER. Using a J-beta primer mix together with a sample-barcoded 5' primer, a second PCR was run for about 6 to 11 cycles. One entry per CDR3 protein, called by TCRdb with MiXCR from the 5' RACE reads. The table shows about 1.7 million distinct CDR3 sequences, with roughly 30% occurring only once. This TCR was recovered from a woman in her twenties or thirties in good health. Sequencing was carried out using blood. This chain joins TRBV4-3 and TRBJ1-6; D is ambiguous. CDR3: CASSRAPLSSYNSPLHF. As DNA, the CDR3 is TGCGCCAGCAGCCGCGCACCCTTGAGTTCCTATAATTCACCCCTCCACTTT.